The T cell receptor beta chain under discussion was sequenced for a study of cytomegalovirus exposure and HLA in healthy donors. Study-wide results and limits: In a later analysis, HLA-associated beta chains showed higher expansion and lower generation probabilities than comparable chains. In a later analysis, a missense DCLRE1C variant was linked to TCR beta V- and J-gene trimming.

Details on this clone: Antigen: not known.

The study ran its PCR with 60 Vbeta and 13 Jbeta primers. Profiling relied on immunoSEQ multiplex PCR, and the TCRdb table lists in-frame clones only, not all of them. This sample's clone table lists 38,000 or so clones. Losses at the gene ends were 1 base for V and 6 bases for J; bases not matched to a gene: 5. The CDR3 loop spans 15 amino acids. Looked up from germline, CDR1 is LGHNA and CDR2 is YNFKEQ. The sequence came from a man aged 35 to 55 in good health and CMV-seropositive. The V call is TRBV4-2, the J call TRBJ2-7; 11 positions match TRBD1. The sequenced sample was PBMCs. CDR3 loop: CASSQGTGGGSEQYF. The CDR3 coding sequence is TGTGCCAGCAGCCAAGGGACAGGGGGCGGCTCCGAGCAGTACTTC.